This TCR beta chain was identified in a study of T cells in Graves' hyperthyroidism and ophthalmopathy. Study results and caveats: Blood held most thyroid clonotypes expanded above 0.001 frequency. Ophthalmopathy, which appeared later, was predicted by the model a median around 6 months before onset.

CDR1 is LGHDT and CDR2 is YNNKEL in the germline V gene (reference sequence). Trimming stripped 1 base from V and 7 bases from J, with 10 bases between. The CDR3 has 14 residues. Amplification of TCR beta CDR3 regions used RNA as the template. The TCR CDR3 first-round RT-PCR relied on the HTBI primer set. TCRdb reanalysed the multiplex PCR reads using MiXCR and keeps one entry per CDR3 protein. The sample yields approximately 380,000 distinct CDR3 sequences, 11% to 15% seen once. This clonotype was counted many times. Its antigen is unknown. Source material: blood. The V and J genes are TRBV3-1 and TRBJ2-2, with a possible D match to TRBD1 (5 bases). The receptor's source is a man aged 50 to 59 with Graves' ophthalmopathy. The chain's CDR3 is CASSQVQGNGELFF. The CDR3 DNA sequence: TGTGCCAGCAGCCAAGTTCAGGGAAACGGGGAGCTGTTTTTT.